Following are 11 T cell receptor beta chains from one sample sequenced in a study of fetal regulatory T cell absence and autoimmunity. Sequencing used immunoSEQ multiplex PCR; TCRdb keeps in-frame clones, though not all of them. The data show more than 90,000 clones, 72% seen once. Sequencing used pancreas tissue. These TCRs come from a male donor with IPEX syndrome.

This chain connects TRBV6-5 to TRBJ2-7, with D tentatively TRBD2 (5 bases). The germline gives CDR1 MNHEY, CDR2 SVGAGI. The length of the CDR3 is 15 residues. V lost 6 bases and J lost 0, with 15 bases in between. CDR3 loop: CASRALSSLSYEQYF. CDR3 bases: TGTGCCAGCAGGGCCCTTTCTAGCCTCTCCTACGAGCAGTACTTC.

The chain combines TRBV5-4 with TRBJ2-1, with 15 bases lining up with TRBD2. Germline V gene lookup returns CDR1 SGHNT and CDR2 YYREEE (reference sequence). The CDR3 contains 16 residues. With 4 bases clipped from V and 8 bases from J, the junction kept 7 bases outside the gene matches. In DNA form, the CDR3 reads TGTGCCAGCAGCCATGGACTAGCGGGAGGGAAGGATGAGCAGTTCTTC. It translates to CASSHGLAGGKDEQFF.

This sequence joins TRBV7-2 and TRBJ1-1; D gene unclear. The V end lost 1 base, the J end lost 4 bases, and 7 bases lay between the germline ends. Germline V lookup: CDR1 SGHTA, CDR2 FQGNSA. The CDR3 is 13 amino acids. Here the CDR3 reads CASSLGGGTEAFF. The CDR3 region has the DNA TGTGCCAGCAGCTTAGGGGGAGGCACTGAAGCTTTCTTT.

The chain carries TRBV10-1 and TRBJ2-2; 11 bases agree with TRBD2. The CDR3 runs 18 residues. V was clipped by 0 bases and J by 5 bases; unmatched bases: 8. Germline CDR1 is WNHNN and CDR2 is SYGVQD (reference sequence). The CDR3 sequence: CASSESASGGSWTGELFF. The CDR3 DNA sequence: TGCGCCAGCAGTGAGTCGGCTAGCGGGGGGTCATGGACCGGGGAGCTGTTTTTT.

The chain is built from TRBV15 and TRBJ1-5; D uncertain. The V end lost 0 bases, the J end lost 7 bases, and 13 bases lay between the germline ends. Germline V CDR1 and CDR2: LNHNV, YYDKDF (reference sequence). This CDR3 spans 15 amino acids. The CDR3 spells CATSRDSQFEQPQHF. The CDR3 DNA reads TGTGCCACCAGCAGAGATTCGCAGTTTGAGCAGCCCCAGCATTTT.

This rearrangement joins TRBV19 to TRBJ1-1; 8 nucleotides line up with TRBD1. This CDR3 region has 15 residues. V was clipped by 5 bases and J by 4 bases; unmatched bases: 9. Per germline, CDR1 LNHDA and CDR2 SQIVND (reference sequence). The CDR3 DNA sequence: TGTGCCAGTAGTCCCTTGGACAGGGAAGTCACTGAAGCTTTCTTT. The encoded protein is CASSPLDREVTEAFF.

This chain links TRBV6-5 with TRBJ2-1; D unclear. Trimming removed 0 bases from V and 1 base from J, with 7 bases in between. Germline V CDR1 and CDR2: MNHEY, SVGAGI. This CDR3 comprises 15 residues. This CDR3 is CASSYSGLSYNEQFF. The CDR3 DNA sequence: TGTGCCAGCAGTTACTCCGGGCTTTCCTACAATGAGCAGTTCTTC.

Here the CDR3 reads CASSYSTELYEQYF. In nucleotides, the CDR3 is TGTGCCAGCAGTTACTCGACAGAATTATACGAGCAGTACTTC. The chain joins TRBV6-6 to TRBJ2-7, with a weak D call TRBD1 (5 bases). CDR1 MNHNY and CDR2 SVGAGI come from the germline V gene (reference sequence). V lost 0 bases and J lost 4, with 10 bases in between. The CDR3 is 14 amino acids.

The chain joins TRBV7-2 to TRBJ1-2, with unresolved D. The CDR3 contains 13 residues. Between the trimmed V and J ends, which lost 5 bases and 5 bases, there was a span of 12 bases. The germline CDR1 and CDR2 sequences are SGHTA and FQGNSA. CDR3 region: CASSHTGWYGYTF. As DNA, the CDR3 is TGTGCCAGCAGCCACACGGGTTGGTATGGCTACACCTTC.

V gene TRBV4-2 combines with J gene TRBJ2-7; TRBD2 aligns across 14 bases. Germline V CDR1 and CDR2: LGHNA, YNFKEQ. V gave up 0 bases and J gave up 3 bases; unmatched junction bases: 4. The CDR3 is made up of 17 amino acids. CDR3 loop: CASSQDGTSGSLYEQYF. CDR3 bases: TGTGCCAGCAGCCAAGATGGGACTAGCGGGAGTCTCTACGAGCAGTACTTC.

The rearrangement joins TRBV6-6 to TRBJ2-3; 8 positions agree with TRBD1. CDR1 and CDR2 from the germline V gene are MNHNY and SVGAGI (reference sequence). With 6 bases clipped from V and 4 bases from J, the junction kept 3 bases outside the gene matches. The CDR3 covers 13 residues. CDR3 region: CASSAGGADTQYF. The CDR3 DNA reads as TGTGCCAGCAGCGCAGGGGGCGCAGATACGCAGTATTTT.